Sequencing of this TCR beta chain was carried out in a study of blood T cell repertoires in COVID-19. Across the study: From T cells, B-cell-depleted T cells, or PBMCs came the material, which was cDNA or gDNA.

Germline values: CDR1 MNHEY, CDR2 SMNVEV (reference sequence). The CDR3 runs 14 residues. J was trimmed by 7 bases and V by 5 bases; bases with no gene match: 6. As originally analysed: How many nucleated cells were present was estimated from reference gene primer amplification. TCRdb's table, derived via immunoSEQ multiplex PCR, lists solely in-frame clones and lacks some. Clonal size and the V and J genes are those of that table, whereas D and trimming came from the DNA. The sample shows 120,000 to 150,000 clones, approximately 86% of them seen only once. This clonotype originated in a woman aged 60-75 years with acute or convalescent COVID-19. Source material: peripheral blood. This chain uses TRBV27 with TRBJ1-2; 11 bases line up with TRBD1. This CDR3 is CASSLGQGAGGYTF. The DNA of the CDR3 is TGTGCCAGCAGTCTCGGACAGGGGGCAGGTGGCTACACCTTC.